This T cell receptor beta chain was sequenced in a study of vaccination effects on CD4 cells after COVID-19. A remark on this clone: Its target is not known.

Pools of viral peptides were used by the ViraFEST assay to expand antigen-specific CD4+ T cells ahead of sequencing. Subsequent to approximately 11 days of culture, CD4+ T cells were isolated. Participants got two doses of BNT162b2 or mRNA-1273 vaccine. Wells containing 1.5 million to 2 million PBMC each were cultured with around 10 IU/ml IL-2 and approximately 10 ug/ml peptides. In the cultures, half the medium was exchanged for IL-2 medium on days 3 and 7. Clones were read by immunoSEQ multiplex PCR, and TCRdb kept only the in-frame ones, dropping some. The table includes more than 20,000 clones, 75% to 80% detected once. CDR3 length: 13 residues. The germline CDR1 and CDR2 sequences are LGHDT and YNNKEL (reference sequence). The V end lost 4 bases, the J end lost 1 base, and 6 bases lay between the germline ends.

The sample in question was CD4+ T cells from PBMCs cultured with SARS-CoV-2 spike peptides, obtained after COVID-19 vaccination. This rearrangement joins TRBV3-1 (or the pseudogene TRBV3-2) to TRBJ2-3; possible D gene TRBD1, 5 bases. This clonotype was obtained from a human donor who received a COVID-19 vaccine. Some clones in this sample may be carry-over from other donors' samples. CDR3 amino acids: CASSLGRTDTQYF. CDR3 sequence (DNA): TGTGCCAGCAGCCTGGGGCGCACAGATACGCAGTATTTT.